The 24 T cell receptor beta chains presented below share a single source sample, sequenced in a study of OX40 agonist ivuxolimab in advanced cancers. Using immunoSEQ multiplex PCR, the repertoire was profiled, and TCRdb retains in-frame clones only, with some absent. This sample yields approximately 120,000 clones, of which 85% to 95% are seen a single time; under 0.9% belongs to the top ten. Sequencing was performed on CD4+ or CD8+ T cells sorted from blood, taken in a trial of the OX40 agonist ivuxolimab. Receptors were obtained from an adult with an advanced solid tumor such as melanoma, head and neck, liver or kidney cancer.

The chain has TRBV19 and TRBJ1-1; perhaps TRBD1 as D (5 bases). CDR1 LNHDA and CDR2 SQIVND come from the germline V gene (reference sequence). V was trimmed by 5 bases and J by 4 bases, leaving 17 bases between them. The CDR3 consists of 15 residues. The CDR3 region is CASSPRGRAFTEAFF. The CDR3 region has the DNA TGTGCCAGTAGTCCAAGAGGCAGGGCGTTCACTGAAGCTTTCTTT.

The rearrangement links TRBV9 to TRBJ2-5; 14 bases align to TRBD2. Germline CDR1 and CDR2: SGDLS and YYNGEE. CDR3 size: 19 residues. Trimming took 4 bases from V and 1 from J; bases not matched to a gene: 12. CDR3 in amino acids: CASSRGLGLAGALQETQYF. The CDR3 DNA follows: TGTGCCAGCAGCAGAGGATTGGGACTAGCGGGAGCCCTCCAAGAGACCCAGTACTTC.

This sequence joins TRBV7-9 and TRBJ2-5; D is uncertain. TRBJ2-7 explains the end of the DNA better; the J call may be wrong. The CDR3 loop spans 14 amino acids. Per the germline V gene, CDR1 is SEHNR and CDR2 is FQNEAQ (reference sequence). This CDR3 is CASSPWTPSYEQYF. In DNA form, the CDR3 reads TGTGCCAGCAGCCCTTGGACCCCTTCCTACGAGCAGTACTTC.

This clone was counted once. The chain joins TRBV11-1 to TRBJ2-1, with 9 bases that match TRBD2. The CDR3 covers 16 residues. Trimming at V came to 4 bases and at J to 9 bases, leaving 13 bases not matched to a gene. The germline gives CDR1 SGHAT, CDR2 FQDESV (reference sequence). CDR3: CASSYPTSGGGFEQFF. CDR3 bases: TGTGCCAGCAGCTACCCGACTAGCGGTGGAGGTTTTGAGCAGTTCTTC.

This chain uses TRBV18 with TRBJ2-7; TRBD2 aligns across 10 bases. This CDR3 is built from 16 residues. Germline V lookup: CDR1 KGHSH, CDR2 LQKENI. The V and J ends lost 3 bases and 4 bases, in that order; junction bases with no gene match: 9. The CDR3 here is CASSPRSGTSDYEQYF. The CDR3 DNA reads TGTGCCAGCTCACCGCGCTCCGGGACTAGCGATTACGAGCAGTACTTC. Full variable domain (outside the CDR3, taken from reference TRBV18 and TRBJ2-7): NAGVMQNPRHLVRRRGQEARLRCSPMKGHSHVYWYRQLPEEGLKFMVYLQKENIIDESGMPKERFSAEFPKEGPSILRIQQVVRGDSAAYFCASSPRSGTSDYEQYFGPGTRLTVT.

The gene calls are TRBV6-5 and TRBJ1-3; D not certain. The germline V gene encodes CDR1 MNHEY and CDR2 SVGAGI. The CDR3 has 14 residues. The germline V and J ends were trimmed by 8 bases and 0 bases, with 11 bases remaining between them. CDR3 in DNA: TGTGCCAGCCGAGAACCCAACTCTGGAAACACCATATATTTT. It encodes CASREPNSGNTIYF.

This rearrangement joins TRBV19 to TRBJ2-1; TRBD2 is a possible D gene (5 bases). CDR3 length: 15 residues. V was clipped by 2 bases and J by 7 bases, with 15 bases between them. Germline V gene data show CDR1 as LNHDA and CDR2 as SQIVND (reference sequence). The CDR3 DNA reads TGTGCCAGTAGTATATCTCGGGGATCAACGAATGAGCAGTTCTTC. Translation gives CASSISRGSTNEQFF.

The V and J genes are TRBV4-1 and TRBJ1-5; D is ambiguous. The length of the CDR3 is 17 residues. Per germline, CDR1 MGHRA and CDR2 YSYEKL. Trimming removed 1 base from V and 3 bases from J, with 16 bases in between. CDR3 region: CASSQGRLIASNQPQHF. CDR3 DNA: TGCGCCAGCAGCCAAGGGCGACTGATCGCTTCCAATCAGCCCCAGCATTTT.

V and J are TRBV5-1 and TRBJ1-1; D unresolved. The CDR3 consists of 14 residues. Trimming stripped 5 bases from V and 3 bases from J, with 14 bases between. The germline V gene encodes CDR1 SGHRS and CDR2 YFSETQ. The DNA for the CDR3 is TGCGCCAGCAGGAGCAGCCCCTTCGACACTGAAGCTTTCTTT. Translating gives CASRSSPFDTEAFF.

V gene TRBV5-1 combines with J gene TRBJ2-3; no reliable D call. This CDR3 is built from 12 residues. Trimming took off 4 bases at V and 3 bases at J, with 6 bases between the two ends. Germline V lookup: CDR1 SGHRS, CDR2 YFSETQ. The CDR3 bases are TGCGCCAGCAGCCTCAATACAGATACGCAGTATTTT. It yields the protein CASSLNTDTQYF.

The V call is TRBV11-2, the J call TRBJ2-2; D gene ambiguous. The length of the CDR3 is 16 residues. Trimming removed 3 bases at V and 0 bases at J, with 11 bases between. Germline lookup yields CDR1 SGHAT and CDR2 FQNNGV. CDR3 protein: CASSFHLPANTGELFF. The CDR3 region has the DNA TGTGCCAGCAGCTTTCATCTGCCCGCGAACACCGGGGAGCTGTTTTTT.

The chain joins TRBV7-3 to TRBJ2-5, with D hard to call. The germline gives CDR1 SGHTA, CDR2 FQGTGA. With 2 bases removed from V and 5 bases from J, the gap between germline ends came to 15 bases. The CDR3 is made up of 15 amino acids. The CDR3 nucleotides read TGTGCCAGCAGCTTACTGGTCGGTCCGCGGGAGACCCAGTACTTC. It translates to CASSLLVGPRETQYF.

V gene TRBV27 combines with J gene TRBJ2-6, with D tentatively TRBD1 (7 bases). Germline lookup yields CDR1 MNHEY and CDR2 SMNVEV (reference sequence). V lost 5 bases to trimming and J lost 1 base, with 18 bases between them. The CDR3 extends over 18 amino acids. The DNA of the CDR3 is TGTGCCAGCAGTCGTGCGGGACAGATTTTTTCTGGGGCCAACGTCCTGACTTTC. This gives the protein CASSRAGQIFSGANVLTF.

The chain carries TRBV7-5 and TRBJ2-5; the tabulated D call, TRBD2, remains unverified against the DNA. TRBV7-5 is a pseudogene locus. The CDR3 length is 16 residues. CDR3 bases: TGTGCCAGAAGCTTGGGGCGTTGGGAGGACCAAGAGACCCAGTACTTC. This sequence encodes CARSLGRWEDQETQYF.

V gene TRBV28 combines with J gene TRBJ2-4; D possibly matches TRBD1 or TRBD2 (7 bases each). CDR3 length: 13 amino acids. Looked up from germline, CDR1 is MDHEN and CDR2 is SYDVKM. The V and J ends lost 5 bases and 8 bases respectively, with 13 bases between them. The CDR3: CASSLQGRDIQYF. As DNA, the CDR3 is TGTGCCAGCAGTCTACAGGGGAGGGACATTCAGTACTTC.

The V gene is TRBV6-5, the J gene TRBJ1-1; maybe TRBD1 (6 bases). Germline V gives CDR1 MNHEY, CDR2 SVGAGI. Trimming stripped 7 bases from V and 0 bases from J, with 9 bases between. CDR3 length equals 13 residues. The CDR3 nucleotides are TGTGCCAGCACGACAGGCCTGAACACTGAAGCTTTCTTT. Amino acids: CASTTGLNTEAFF.

The chain recombines TRBV18 with TRBJ1-1; D unresolved. Trimming left V 3 bases short and J 4 bases short, with 3 bases between. CDR1 KGHSH and CDR2 LQKENI come from the germline V gene. The CDR3 sequence is 11 residues long. CDR3 DNA: TGTGCCAGCTCACCGACCACTGAAGCTTTCTTT. The encoded protein is CASSPTTEAFF.

This rearrangement joins TRBV15 to TRBJ2-7; TRBD1 or TRBD2 may be the D gene (5 bases each). Germline V lookup: CDR1 LNHNV, CDR2 YYDKDF (reference sequence). The CDR3 spans 13 residues. Trimming took 5 bases from V and 4 from J, leaving 12 bases between them. CDR3 region: CATSAGRVYEQYF. CDR3 DNA sequence: TGTGCCACCAGCGCGGGCAGGGTTTACGAGCAGTACTTC. Supplemented by reference TRBV15 and TRBJ2-7, the full variable domain reads DAMVIQNPRYQVTQFGKPVTLSCSQTLNHNVMYWYQQKSSQAPKLLFHYYDKDFNNEADTPDNFQSRRPNTSFCFLDIRSPGLGDTAMYLCATSAGRVYEQYFGPGTRLTVT.

This clone is a singleton in its sample. The chain employs TRBV7-9 and TRBJ1-1; D possibly corresponds to TRBD1 (6 bases). Germline V gene data show CDR1 as SEHNR and CDR2 as FQNEAQ (reference sequence). CDR3 length: 14 residues. V lost 6 bases, J lost 5 bases, and 16 bases lay in between. The CDR3 sequence: CASSPAGVRTEAFF. In DNA form, the CDR3 reads TGTGCCAGCAGTCCCGCAGGGGTTCGGACTGAAGCTTTCTTT.

The V gene is TRBV11-2, the J gene TRBJ2-1; D is uncertain. The CDR3 is 14 residues long. CDR1 is SGHAT and CDR2 is FQNNGV in the germline V gene. The V end was cut by 5 bases, the J end by 0 bases, with 8 bases between. CDR3 DNA: TGTGCCAGCAGCCCCCCCGGCTCCTACAATGAGCAGTTCTTC. Protein product: CASSPPGSYNEQFF.

The gene calls are TRBV5-1 and TRBJ1-2; D is perhaps TRBD1 (5 bases). Trimming stripped 0 bases from V and 0 bases from J, with 12 bases between. The CDR3 contains 16 residues. Germline-derived CDR1 and CDR2 are SGHRS and YFSETQ. The CDR3 DNA reads TGCGCCAGCAGCTTGGCCGGGGCAGATACTAACTATGGCTACACCTTC. Translation: CASSLAGADTNYGYTF.

The V gene is TRBV4-3, the J gene TRBJ1-5; 7 nucleotides align to TRBD1. Germline V gives CDR1 LGHNA, CDR2 YSLEER. The CDR3 is 13 amino acids. V dropped 3 bases and J dropped 5; count of bases not matched to a gene: 1. Written as DNA, the CDR3 is TGCGCCAGCAGCCAGCAGGGGGATCAGCCCCAGCATTTT. It yields the protein CASSQQGDQPQHF.

This chain joins TRBV7-2 and TRBJ2-7; D not resolved. There are 16 residues in the CDR3. CDR1 is SGHTA and CDR2 is FQGNSA in the germline V gene. V was cut by 1 base and J by 4 bases, with 17 bases left in between. The CDR3 DNA reads TGTGCCAGCAGCTTAGTCGGTTCAGAGGCTTCATACGAGCAGTACTTC. Its translation: CASSLVGSEASYEQYF.

This clone was detected once. This chain's CDR3 is CASSEYLGTGTTTLQGAFF. The CDR3 DNA follows: TGTGCCAGCAGTGAGTATCTCGGGACAGGGACTACTACACTGCAAGGAGCTTTCTTT. The V and J genes are TRBV6-1 and TRBJ1-1; 9 nucleotides line up with TRBD1. The CDR3 consists of 19 residues. J lost 10 bases, V lost 3 bases, and 24 bases had no gene match. Per germline, CDR1 MNHNS and CDR2 SASEGT.